This note documents a single TCR beta chain sequence. Its antigen target is currently unknown. Base qualities are not provided; no much larger clone lies one nucleotide away. The trial excluded patients who had a history of autoimmune disease or were on systemic immunosuppression. Peripheral blood for TCR sequencing was drawn from every dose cohort at baseline, at cycle 4 day 1 and at cycle 7 day 1. The samples were drawn from a first-in-human, open-label, multicenter phase I dose-escalation trial of ivuxolimab. Adults with locally advanced or metastatic melanoma, renal cell, hepatocellular, or head and neck squamous cell carcinoma were enrolled in the trial. Before TCR sequencing, CD4+ T cells and CD8+ T cells from peripheral blood were sorted into separate populations. Counted from cysteine to phenylalanine, this CDR3 has 17 amino acids. Here the CDR3 DNA is all that survives: 51 bases in frame from base 1. CDR1 and CDR2, per the germline V gene, are MRHNA and SNTAGT. V and J are trimmed by 6 bases and 4 bases, and the gene matches miss 14 bases of the junction.

For sequencing of the TCRbeta CDR3 region, genomic DNA was extracted from the sorted cells. TCRbeta CDR3 regions were sequenced using the immunoSEQ Assay. This immuneACCESS table, as held by TCRdb, lists in-frame sequences with V and J called but not all clones. Of the missing ones, under half trace to an unresolved V gene in checked studies; the others have no known cause. In this sample the table shows 45,000 or so clones, around nine tenths of which occur a single time. Around 0.99% of the sample is in the top ten clones. This sample stems from a study of OX40 agonist ivuxolimab in advanced cancers. A note on the overall study: Ivuxolimab was an agonistic, fully human IgG2 monoclonal antibody directed against OX40 (CD134), a costimulatory receptor. The point of sequencing TCRbeta in the periphery was to test whether ivuxolimab changed TCR sequence diversity and drove clonal T-cell expansion. Intravenous ivuxolimab was administered to patients every 2 weeks at six dose levels: 0.01, 0.1, 0.3, 1.5, 3 and 10 mg/kg. Of the roughly 52 dose-escalation patients, hepatocellular carcinoma was present in some 19, melanoma in approximately 15, renal cell carcinoma in 9 and head and neck cancer in 9. The monotherapy dose-escalation portion (N ≈ 52 patients) of the phase I ivuxolimab trial is reported in the paper. In the dose-escalation cohort, roughly 80% of patients were male, and the mean age was around 60 years, with a range of roughly 23 to 85. Partial responses were achieved by three dose-escalation patients, of whom one had hepatocellular carcinoma and two had cutaneous melanoma. Prior anti-PD-1, anti-PD-L1 or anti-CTLA-4 therapy was permitted, and checkpoint inhibitors had been received by roughly 40% of dose-escalation patients. The paper as a whole reports these results and caveats: At doses of 0.1 to 3.0 mg/kg, clonal expansion of both CD4+ and CD8+ T cells in blood was seen between baseline and week 6. Partial responders in the 0.1-3.0 mg/kg groups had among the lowest normalized peripheral clonal expansion, especially among CD8+ T cells. On average, CD8+ T cells showed more expanded clones than CD4+ T cells after ivuxolimab. Low levels of normalized T-cell clonal expansion were also seen in some patients who did not respond. The antigen specificity of the peripheral T cells that underwent clonal expansion was not determined.

The rearranged segments are TRBV6-4 and TRBJ2-7; TRBD1 lines up with 11 middle nucleotides. The sequences come from CD4+ or CD8+ T cells sorted from blood, collected in a trial of the OX40 agonist ivuxolimab. The origin of this receptor is an adult with an advanced solid tumor such as melanoma, head and neck, liver or kidney cancer. The DNA is TGTGCCAGCAGAGGACAGGGGGCGGGGCTAGCAGAATACGAGCAGTACTTC. Its product reads: CASRGQGAGLAEYEQYF.